This record looks at one T cell receptor (beta chain) sequence and its context. This specimen comes from a study of blood T cell repertoires in COVID-19. Using immunoSEQ multiplex PCR, the repertoire was profiled, and TCRdb retains in-frame clones only, with some absent. The data hold 30,000 to 50,000 clones, with more than 80% observed a single time. This CDR3 region has 12 residues. In germline, CDR1 is ENHRY, CDR2 SYGVKD. The V end was cut by 3 bases, the J end by 10 bases, with 10 bases between. The sequencing sample was made of peripheral blood. The chain recombines TRBV10-3 with TRBJ2-1; unclear D gene. The clonotype was recovered from a man in his sixties with acute or convalescent COVID-19. In DNA form, the CDR3 reads TGTGCCATCAGTGAAGGTGGAGAAGAGCAGTTCTTC. This sequence encodes CAISEGGEEQFF.